These 8 T cell receptor beta chains share one sample of origin, sequenced in a study of control samples from healthy donors and cancer patients. Sequencing was performed with immunoSEQ multiplex PCR; in TCRdb, only in-frame clones are kept and a portion is missing. The sample has 170,000 or so clones; around 95% are singletons. Sequences were obtained from blood. The source is a woman aged 40 to 50 in good health.

This clone was seen only once. The V gene is TRBV29-1, the J gene TRBJ1-1; D gene ambiguous. CDR3 length: 13 amino acids. V was clipped by 3 bases and J by 0 bases, with 8 bases between them. CDR1 is SQVTM and CDR2 is ANQGSEA in the germline V gene. The CDR3 DNA is TGCAGCGTTGAGCATGTTATGAACACTGAAGCTTTCTTT. Its translation is CSVEHVMNTEAFF.

The chain employs TRBV5-5 and TRBJ2-7, with 12 bases matching TRBD2. Germline V gene sequence: CDR1 SGHKS, CDR2 YYEKEE (reference sequence). The V segment lost 4 bases and the J segment 2 bases; nucleotides outside the gene matches: 7. The CDR3 extends over 16 amino acids. CDR3 nucleotide sequence: TGTGCCAGCAGCACCAGACTAGCGGGGGCCCCCTACGAGCAGTACTTC. Amino acid sequence: CASSTRLAGAPYEQYF.

The chain employs TRBV2 and TRBJ1-3, with a tentative D call TRBD1 (6 bases). The CDR3 sequence is 18 residues long. V lost 0 bases to trimming and J lost 3 bases, with 18 bases between them. From germline, CDR1 is SNHLY and CDR2 FYNNEI. The CDR3 loop reads CASSEALFLGALGNTIYF. The CDR3, as DNA: TGTGCCAGCAGTGAAGCGCTTTTTCTGGGGGCGCTTGGAAACACCATATATTTT.

This chain joins TRBV15 and TRBJ2-3; D unclear. Germline V gene lookup returns CDR1 LNHNV and CDR2 YYDKDF (reference sequence). This CDR3 has 18 amino acids. With 2 bases removed from V and 4 bases from J, the gap between germline ends came to 22 bases. The CDR3 region has the DNA TGTGCCACCAGCAGACCCCCCTTTCGGGCACCCGTCCCAGATACGCAGTATTTT. Amino acids: CATSRPPFRAPVPDTQYF.

The V call is TRBV3-1 (or the pseudogene TRBV3-2), the J call TRBJ1-5; D is undetermined. The germline V gene encodes CDR1 LGHDT and CDR2 YNNKEL (reference sequence). The CDR3 length is 13 residues. Trimming pared 4 bases from V and 5 bases from J, leaving 9 bases between. The CDR3 protein is CASSPRGDQPQHF. CDR3 in DNA: TGTGCCAGCAGCCCCCGAGGAGATCAGCCCCAGCATTTT.

The V gene is TRBV2, the J gene TRBJ1-5, with D uncertain. CDR3 length: 13 amino acids. Trimming removed 4 bases from V and 6 bases from J, with 10 bases in between. The germline CDR1 and CDR2 sequences are SNHLY and FYNNEI. CDR3 loop: CASSGQESQPQHF. The CDR3 DNA reads as TGTGCCAGCAGTGGGCAGGAAAGTCAGCCCCAGCATTTT.

The rearrangement joins TRBV2 to TRBJ2-3; maybe TRBD1 (6 bases). Trimming took 5 bases from V and 1 from J, leaving 16 bases between them. CDR1 is SNHLY and CDR2 is FYNNEI in the germline V gene. This CDR3 region has 16 residues. The CDR3 is CASSYTGPGGTDTQYF. In DNA form, the CDR3 reads TGTGCCAGCAGTTATACCGGGCCAGGGGGCACAGATACGCAGTATTTT.

This sequence joins TRBV12-3 or TRBV12-4 and TRBJ1-6; unclear D gene. Trimming removed 1 base at V and 10 bases at J, with 8 bases between. The CDR3 extends over 13 amino acids. The CDR3 DNA sequence: TGTGCCAGCAGTTTAGGGGGTTTGTCACCCCTCCACTTT. Translating it yields CASSLGGLSPLHF.